What follows describes a single T cell receptor (beta chain). In the source study's methods: Reference gene primer amplification gave nucleated cell count estimates. Clones were read by immunoSEQ multiplex PCR, and TCRdb kept only the in-frame ones, dropping some. That table is the source of V, J and clone size, and D and trimming were worked out from the DNA. The table shows fewer than 300,000 clones, with about 85% occurring only once. Between the trimmed V and J ends, which lost 8 bases and 0 bases, there was a span of 24 bases. There are 18 residues in the CDR3. The germline V gene encodes CDR1 KGHSH and CDR2 LQKENI. This specimen belongs to a study of blood T cell repertoires in COVID-19. Overall study context: COVID-19 samples collected from the United States, Italy and Spain covered acute and convalescent phases. PBMCs, B-cell-depleted T cells, or T cells provided the cDNA or gDNA that made up the material.

The clonotype was recovered from a human donor in a cohort sampled during active COVID-19. The chain couples TRBV18 to TRBJ2-3; possible D gene TRBD2, 6 bases. The sequenced sample was peripheral blood. CDR3 amino acids: CASTDLGGVRDSTDTQYF. Here the CDR3 DNA reads TGTGCCAGCACCGATCTCGGGGGTGTCCGGGACAGCACAGATACGCAGTATTTT.